This T cell receptor beta chain was found in a study of T cell responses to AZD1222 COVID-19 vaccine. Regarding the study as a whole: White British donors predominated, females outnumbered males, and clonal diversity was possibly underestimated. Mapped onto spike, vaccine-associated CD4 TCRs spanned it and were dominant at 160-218 and 743-854. Only a handful of people who got AZD1222 tested seropositive at baseline.

The CDR3 spans 13 residues. Deletions cut 0 bases from V and 10 bases from J, with 10 bases between. Germline assignment: CDR1 MNHEY and CDR2 SVGEGT. Profiling relied on immunoSEQ multiplex PCR, and the TCRdb table lists in-frame clones only, not all of them. The sample includes 90,000 to 130,000 clones, about nine tenths of them seen just once. This clone was recorded once. Its target is unknown. Sequencing was performed on peripheral blood, taken 28 days after the second AZD1222 dose. This receptor was taken from an adult who received the AZD1222 COVID-19 vaccine. The chain couples TRBV6-2 or TRBV6-3 to TRBJ2-1; D is undetermined. CDR3 sequence (DNA): TGTGCCAGCAGTTACTCGATACCGCCGGAGCAGTTCTTC. It yields the protein CASSYSIPPEQFF.